The 4 T cell receptor beta chains given below trace back to one sample, sequenced in a study of blood T cells in healthy people across ages. Alongside a J-beta primer mix, a sample-barcoded 5' primer served in a second PCR lasting about 7 to 11 cycles. MiXCR was run by TCRdb on the 5' RACE reads, yielding one entry per CDR3 protein. The repertoire holds 980,000 or so distinct CDR3 sequences, 40% to 60% seen once, with under 15% in the top ten. Sequencing was done on a sample of blood. The receptors stem from a man between 25 and 39 years old in good health.

On this clonotype itself: One junction end disagrees with the germline gene, perhaps due to a read error. CDR3 in DNA: TGCGCCAGCAGCACAGCCGGGACTCAAAACACTGAGGCTTTCTTT. Its translation is CASSTAGTQNTEAFF. The gene calls are TRBV5-1 and TRBJ1-1; the D gene is possibly TRBD1 (5 bases). This CDR3 has 15 amino acids. Germline V CDR1 and CDR2: SGHRS, YFSETQ.

This clonotype has a single count. The CDR3 region is CATSNGGENTGELFF. The CDR3 bases are TGTGCCACCAGCAACGGGGGGGAGAACACCGGGGAGCTGTTTTTT. The chain is built from TRBV15 and TRBJ2-2; 8 bases are shared with TRBD2. The V gene end was trimmed by 4 bases and the J gene end by 1 base; junction bases not matched to a gene: 2. Germline assignment: CDR1 LNHNV and CDR2 YYDKDF (reference sequence). The CDR3 is made up of 15 amino acids.

The J gene is TRBJ1-4, the V gene TRBV6-5; D not resolved. The CDR3 length is 14 residues. Trimming stripped 2 bases from V and 7 bases from J, with 11 bases between. The germline gives CDR1 MNHEY, CDR2 SVGAGI. Written as DNA, the CDR3 is TGTGCCAGCAGTTACCGTACGGGGAGTGAAAAACTGTTTTTT. It is translated as CASSYRTGSEKLFF.

A remark on this clonotype: This may stem from a read error, because a much larger clone lies one nucleotide away. V is TRBV2 and J is TRBJ2-1; D is unclear. V dropped 5 bases and J dropped 8 bases, with 7 bases sitting between them. CDR1 SNHLY and CDR2 FYNNEI come from the germline V gene. CDR3 length equals 11 residues. The CDR3 spells CASSYDYEQFF. CDR3 coding DNA: TGTGCCAGCAGTTACGACTATGAGCAGTTCTTC.